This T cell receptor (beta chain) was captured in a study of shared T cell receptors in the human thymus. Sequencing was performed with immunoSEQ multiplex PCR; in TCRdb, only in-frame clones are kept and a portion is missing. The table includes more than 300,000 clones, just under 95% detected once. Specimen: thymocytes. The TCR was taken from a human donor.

CDR3 nucleotide sequence: TGTGCCAGCAGCCCGGACTGGTCCACAGATACGCAGTATTTT. The encoded protein is CASSPDWSTDTQYF. This chain uses TRBV11-3 with TRBJ2-3, with D tentatively TRBD2 (5 bases). Germline values: CDR1 SGHNT, CDR2 YENEEA. The V end was cut by 5 bases, the J end by 2 bases, with 11 bases between. The CDR3 sequence is 14 residues long.